Described below is a single TCR beta chain sequence and its context. Its antigen remains unidentified. Base qualities are not at hand, and no much larger clone is one base apart. This entry belongs to a study of T cell responses to AZD1222 COVID-19 vaccine (dated by TCRdb to about 2021). Looking at the study overall: AZD1222 recipients given second doses at about 4 weeks or at about 12 weeks were pooled, since spike-specific TCR depth and breadth were not found to differ between the two schedules. TCR sequencing covered over 230 trial participants: 200 to 220 given two doses of AZD1222 and approximately 26 given two doses of MenACWY control vaccine. Trial participants were enrolled by age into subgroups of 18-55, 56-69 and 70-plus years, and around 150, 29 and 61 TCR-sequenced participants, respectively, were included in these subgroups. The paper's findings and limits, for the study overall: Only five or six AZD1222 recipients were SARS-CoV-2 seropositive at baseline, limiting conclusions about previously exposed vaccinees. Reportedly, almost half of the unique spike-specific TCRs recognized epitopes lying outside the regions that are mutated in the B.1.351 and B.1.1.7 variants. After two AZD1222 doses, both the breadth and the depth of spike-specific TCRs were significantly higher than at day 0 and than in MenACWY recipients. In the small 56-69-year group, the increase in depth fell short of significance, most likely because of low power. The vaccine-associated CD4 TCRs covered the entire spike protein, and the dominant responses fell in regions 160-218 and 743-854. Because no day 14 peak-response samples were available, the repertoires could be characterized only after the peak T cell response. Participants were mostly white British, with more females than males. The authors suggested clonal diversity may have been underestimated.

The CDR3 regions of human TCRbeta chains were analyzed by immunosequencing. The published analysis was carried out like this. Repertoire TCRs were matched against a reference library of SARS-CoV-2-specific TCRs generated with the MIRA antigen-specificity platform. Breadth was defined as the fraction of unique TCRs that were SARS-CoV-2-associated. Depth was defined as the fraction of total T cells that were SARS-CoV-2-associated. Using the MIRA data, each spike-specific TCR was mapped to the spike region that the TCR reacts to and placed in a CD4 or CD8 class. Log10-transformed breadth and depth values were compared by one-way ANOVA with Sidak's multiple comparisons tests. As stored in TCRdb, this immuneACCESS dataset retains in-frame rearrangements with V and J assigned. A fraction of the clones does not appear; measured against another copy, unresolved V genes explain less than half of the discrepancy, and the remainder lacks a known reason. Clone size and V and J calls were adopted from that table, with D and trimming inferred from the DNA. The sample contains tens of thousands of clones, approximately 80% of them found a single time. 20% to 25% of the sample comes from the top ten.

The sample's time point label, decoded: baseline before first vaccination. Vaccinee samples were obtained from the UK trials COV001 and COV002, which included a single-blind randomized controlled phase 2/3 trial of AZD1222 (ChAdOx1 nCoV-19) in healthy adults. Trial participant PBMC samples were collected at day 0 and day 28 after the second dose for TCRbeta chain sequencing. After removal of 5 bases from V and 7 bases from J, the junction retains 16 bases not matched to a gene. CDR1 SQVTM and CDR2 ANQGSEA were looked up in the germline V gene. Taken from cysteine to phenylalanine, the CDR3 has 15 residues. Only the CDR3 portion is preserved as DNA: 45 bases, with reading frame beginning at the first base.

The V gene is TRBV29-1 and the J gene is TRBJ2-5; 7 bases in between match TRBD2. The sequencing used peripheral blood, collected on day 0 of AZD1222 vaccination. This TCR derives from an adult in good health. CDR3 reads: CSVSLREDTPGTQYF. The DNA is TGCAGCGTTTCTCTCCGGGAGGACACACCCGGGACCCAGTACTTC.